The rows below give T cell receptor beta chains drawn from one sample of a study of blood T cell repertoires in COVID-19. Produced via immunoSEQ multiplex PCR; TCRdb's table is partial and in-frame only. The sample contains under 95,000 clones, approximately 85% of which appear only once. Sequencing was performed on peripheral blood. The receptor set was obtained from a man aged 50 to 59 with COVID-19, enrolled during active disease. Each CDR3 is given with its conserved first and last residue. A D gene is named only where the DNA matches it firmly. Clone size is given for some rows only: seen once, a few or many times, or a class if the clone is expanded.

>once|TRBJ1-6|NA|TRBV28
CASSQGQSPLHF
TGTGCCAGCAGTCAGGGACAATCACCCCTCCACTTT
>NA|TRBJ2-5|TRBD2|TRBV13
CASSWTSVETQYF
TGTGCCAGCAGCTGGACTAGCGTGGAGACCCAGTACTTC
>NA|TRBJ2-4|NA|TRBV19
CASSIAGAQGNIQYF
TGTGCCAGTAGTATAGCAGGGGCCCAGGGGAACATTCAGTACTTC
>NA|TRBJ2-7|NA|TRBV4-1
CASSQEASHYEQYF
TGCGCCAGCAGCCAAGAAGCAAGCCACTACGAGCAGTACTTC
>NA|TRBJ2-7|TRBD2|TRBV13
CASSLGSSGSWGEQYF
TGTGCCAGCAGCTTAGGGTCTAGCGGGAGCTGGGGCGAGCAGTACTTC
>NA|TRBJ2-1|TRBD2|TRBV6-2/TRBV6-3
CASSYRGSTDEQFF
TGTGCCAGCAGTTATCGCGGGAGTACCGATGAGCAGTTCTTC
>NA|TRBJ1-5|TRBD1|TRBV6-2/TRBV6-3
CASSYGTGHQPQHF
TGTGCCAGCAGTTACGGGACAGGGCATCAGCCCCAGCATTTT
>NA|TRBJ2-7|NA|TRBV6-5
CASNKGEGIYEQYF
TGTGCCAGCAATAAGGGGGAGGGAATCTACGAGCAGTACTTC
>NA|TRBJ2-3|TRBD2|TRBV24-1
CATSTGSGRSTDTQYF
TGTGCCACCTCAACGGGGAGCGGGAGGAGCACAGATACGCAGTATTTT
>NA|TRBJ2-1|NA|TRBV7-2
CASSSGDLTLGNEQFF
TGTGCCAGCAGCTCAGGGGACCTAACATTAGGCAATGAGCAGTTCTTC
>once|TRBJ2-1|TRBD1|TRBV6-5
CASSQGTGTYNEQFF
TGTGCCAGCAGCCAAGGGACAGGGACCTACAATGAGCAGTTCTTC
>NA|TRBJ2-1|TRBD1|TRBV24-1
CATSSPGGQSSYNEQFF
TGTGCCACCAGCTCACCAGGGGGACAGAGCTCCTACAATGAGCAGTTCTTC
>NA|TRBJ2-2|TRBD1|TRBV4-1
CASSQGTGSGGELFF
TGCGCCAGCAGCCAAGGGACAGGGTCAGGCGGGGAGCTGTTTTTT
>NA|TRBJ1-1|TRBD1|TRBV29-1
CSDSPGGTEAFF
TGCAGCGATTCCCCAGGGGGCACTGAAGCTTTCTTT
>few|TRBJ2-2|TRBD1|TRBV19
CASSIQGVGTGELFF
TGTGCCAGTAGTATACAGGGGGTCGGCACCGGGGAGCTGTTTTTT
>NA|TRBJ2-6|TRBD1|TRBV19
CASSGTVTSLSGANVLTF
TGTGCCAGTAGTGGGACAGTTACTTCACTCTCTGGGGCCAACGTCCTGACTTTC
>once|TRBJ2-1|NA|TRBV30
CACRQASYNEQFF
TGTGCCTGTCGACAGGCCTCCTACAATGAGCAGTTCTTC
>NA|TRBJ2-1|NA|TRBV6-6
CASSYSTTYNEQFF
TGTGCCAGCAGTTACTCGACTACTTACAATGAGCAGTTCTTC
>NA|TRBJ1-1|TRBD1|TRBV7-9
CASSAGGWDTEAFF
TGTGCCAGCAGCGCAGGGGGCTGGGACACTGAAGCTTTCTTT
>once|TRBJ1-1|NA|TRBV10-2
CASSELNTEAFF
TGCGCCAGCAGTGAATTAAACACTGAAGCTTTCTTT
>NA|TRBJ1-1|NA|TRBV19
CASSIDPEAPNTEAFF
TGTGCCAGTAGTATAGATCCAGAGGCGCCTAACACTGAAGCTTTCTTT
>few|TRBJ2-7|NA|TRBV6-6
CASSPTQRAEQYF
TGTGCCAGCAGCCCCACTCAGCGCGCCGAGCAGTACTTC